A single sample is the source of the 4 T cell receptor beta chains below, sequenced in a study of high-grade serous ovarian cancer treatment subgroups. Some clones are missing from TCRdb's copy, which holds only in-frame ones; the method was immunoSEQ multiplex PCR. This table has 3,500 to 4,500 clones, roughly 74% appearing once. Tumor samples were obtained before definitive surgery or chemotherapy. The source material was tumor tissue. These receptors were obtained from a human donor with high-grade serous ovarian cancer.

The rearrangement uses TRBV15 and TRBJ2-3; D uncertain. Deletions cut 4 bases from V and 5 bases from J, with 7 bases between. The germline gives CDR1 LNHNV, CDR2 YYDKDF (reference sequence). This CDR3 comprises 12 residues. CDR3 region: CATSKYGDTQYF. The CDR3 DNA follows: TGTGCCACCAGCAAATACGGAGATACGCAGTATTTT.

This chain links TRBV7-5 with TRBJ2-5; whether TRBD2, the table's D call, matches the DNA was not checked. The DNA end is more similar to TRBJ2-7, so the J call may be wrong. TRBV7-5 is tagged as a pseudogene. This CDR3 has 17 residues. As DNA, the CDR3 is TGTGCCAGAAGCGCAAAGATACGAAATCCTCAACCCTACGAGCAGTACTTC. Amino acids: CARSAKIRNPQPYEQYF.

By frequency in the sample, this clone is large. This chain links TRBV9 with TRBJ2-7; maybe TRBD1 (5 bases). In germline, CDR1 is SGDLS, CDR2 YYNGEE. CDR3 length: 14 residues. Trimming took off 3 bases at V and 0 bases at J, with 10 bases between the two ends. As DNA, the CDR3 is TGTGCCAGCAGCGCCGGACACGACTCCTACGAGCAGTACTTC. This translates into CASSAGHDSYEQYF.

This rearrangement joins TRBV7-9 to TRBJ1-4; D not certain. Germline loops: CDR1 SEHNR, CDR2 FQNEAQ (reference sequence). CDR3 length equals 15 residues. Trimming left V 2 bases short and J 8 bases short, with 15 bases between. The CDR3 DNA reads TGTGCCAGCAGCTTATCGTGGCAGGACTACGAAAAACTGTTTTTT. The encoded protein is CASSLSWQDYEKLFF.